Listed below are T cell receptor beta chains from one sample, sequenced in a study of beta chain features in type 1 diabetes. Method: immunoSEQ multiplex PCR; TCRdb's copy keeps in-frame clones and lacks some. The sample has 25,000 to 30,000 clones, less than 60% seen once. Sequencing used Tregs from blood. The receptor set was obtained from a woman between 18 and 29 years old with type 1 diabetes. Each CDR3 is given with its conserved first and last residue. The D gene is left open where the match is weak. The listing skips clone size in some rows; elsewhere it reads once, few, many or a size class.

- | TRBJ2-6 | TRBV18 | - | CASSPTGSGANVLTF | TGTGCCAGCTCACCCACAGGCTCTGGGGCCAACGTCCTGACTTTC
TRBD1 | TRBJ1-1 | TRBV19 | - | CASSPGQGHTEAFF | TGTGCCAGTAGTCCCGGACAGGGGCACACTGAAGCTTTCTTT
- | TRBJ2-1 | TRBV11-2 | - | CASSWGERGNEQFF | TGTGCCAGCAGCTGGGGGGAAAGAGGGAATGAGCAGTTCTTC
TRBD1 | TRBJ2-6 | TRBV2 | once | CASIPGQAVFGANVLTF | TGTGCCAGCATCCCGGGACAGGCGGTCTTTGGGGCCAACGTCCTGACTTTC
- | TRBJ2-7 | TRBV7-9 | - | CASSRWERSPPYEQYF | TGTGCCAGCAGCCGCTGGGAGCGGAGCCCACCCTACGAGCAGTACTTC
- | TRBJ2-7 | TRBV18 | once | CASSSQGGGEQYF | TGTGCCAGCTCATCCCAGGGAGGTGGAGAGCAGTACTTC
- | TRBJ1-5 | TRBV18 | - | CASSRGASSNQPQHF | TGTGCCAGCTCACGTGGGGCGTCAAGCAATCAGCCCCAGCATTTT
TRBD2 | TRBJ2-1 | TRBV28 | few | CASSSNGLAGGHNEQFF | TGTGCCAGCAGTTCCAATGGACTAGCGGGAGGGCACAATGAGCAGTTCTTC
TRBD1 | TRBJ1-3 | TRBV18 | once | CASSPYGTASGNTIYF | TGTGCCAGCTCACCTTACGGGACAGCCTCTGGAAACACCATATATTTT
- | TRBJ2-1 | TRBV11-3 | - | CASTPRGGPAYNEQFF | TGTGCCAGCACCCCTAGGGGAGGACCTGCATACAATGAGCAGTTCTTC
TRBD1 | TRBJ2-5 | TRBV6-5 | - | CASRRDRALQETQYF | TGTGCCAGCAGGAGGGACAGGGCCCTTCAAGAGACCCAGTACTTC
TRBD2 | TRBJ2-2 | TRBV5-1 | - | CASSLVPGGTGELFF | TGCGCCAGCAGCTTGGTCCCGGGAGGCACCGGGGAGCTGTTTTTT
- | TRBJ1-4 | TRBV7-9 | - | CASSLAQVNEKLFF | TGTGCCAGCAGCTTAGCTCAGGTTAATGAAAAACTGTTTTTT
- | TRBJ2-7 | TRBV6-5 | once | CASSYSYRASSYEQYF | TGTGCCAGCAGTTATTCTTACAGGGCGAGCTCCTACGAGCAGTACTTC
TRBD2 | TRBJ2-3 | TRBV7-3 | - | CASSSGTRDTQYF | TGTGCCAGCAGCTCCGGGACTAGGGATACGCAGTATTTT
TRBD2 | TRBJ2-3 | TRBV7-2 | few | CASSLELAGGTQYF | TGTGCCAGCAGCTTAGAACTAGCGGGAGGCACGCAGTATTTT
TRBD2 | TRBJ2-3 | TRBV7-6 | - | CASSLGGRGADTQYF | TGTGCCAGCAGCTTAGGCGGGAGGGGAGCAGATACGCAGTATTTT
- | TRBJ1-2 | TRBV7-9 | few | CASSLGTNQYGYTF | TGTGCCAGCAGCTTGGGGACAAACCAATATGGCTACACCTTC
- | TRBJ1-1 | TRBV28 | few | CASIPTVKNTEAFF | TGTGCCAGCATACCTACGGTAAAGAACACTGAAGCTTTCTTT
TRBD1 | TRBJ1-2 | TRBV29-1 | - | CSVQYRGGYTF | TGCAGCGTCCAGTACAGGGGTGGCTACACCTTC
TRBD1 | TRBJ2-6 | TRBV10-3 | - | CAIRSPEGASSGANVLTF | TGTGCCATCAGGTCCCCCGAGGGGGCCAGCTCTGGGGCCAACGTCCTGACTTTC
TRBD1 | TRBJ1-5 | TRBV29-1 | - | CSVRDSLNSNQPQHF | TGCAGCGTTAGGGACAGCCTCAATAGCAATCAGCCCCAGCATTTT
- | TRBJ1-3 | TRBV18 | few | CASSPSGSGGNTIYF | TGTGCCAGCTCACCATCCGGTTCGGGGGGAAACACCATATATTTT
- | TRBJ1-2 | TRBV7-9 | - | CASSSTGYGYTF | TGTGCCAGCAGCTCCACAGGGTATGGCTACACCTTC
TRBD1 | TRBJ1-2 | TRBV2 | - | CASSDVWDRDPIYGYTF | TGTGCCAGCAGTGACGTTTGGGACAGGGATCCAATATATGGCTACACCTTC
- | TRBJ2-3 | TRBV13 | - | CASSLGRYTDTQYF | TGTGCCAGCAGCTTAGGGAGATACACAGATACGCAGTATTTT
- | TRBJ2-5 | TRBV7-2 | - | CASSLDTARLIQYF | TGTGCCAGCAGCTTAGACACAGCCCGTTTGATCCAGTACTTC
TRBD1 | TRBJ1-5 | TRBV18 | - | CASSPLATGEGQPQHF | TGTGCCAGCTCACCCTTAGCGACAGGGGAAGGTCAGCCCCAGCATTTT
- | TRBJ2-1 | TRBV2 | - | CASSEAPTQGSNEQFF | TGTGCCAGCAGTGAAGCGCCGACTCAGGGATCCAATGAGCAGTTCTTC
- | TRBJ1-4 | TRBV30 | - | CAWSFGPTNEKLFF | TGTGCCTGGAGTTTTGGCCCAACTAATGAAAAACTGTTTTTT
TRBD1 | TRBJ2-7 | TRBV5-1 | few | CASSPGQGVEEQYF | TGCGCCAGCAGCCCAGGACAGGGGGTTGAGGAGCAGTACTTC
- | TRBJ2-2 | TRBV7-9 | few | CASSLVSGYTGELFF | TGTGCCAGCAGCTTAGTCTCGGGATACACCGGGGAGCTGTTTTTT
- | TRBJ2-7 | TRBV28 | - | CASSRLALQGFQYF | TGTGCCAGCAGTCGCCTGGCCCTACAGGGTTTTCAGTACTTC
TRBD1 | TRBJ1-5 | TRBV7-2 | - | CASSRQGVSNQPQHF | TGTGCCAGCAGCAGACAGGGTGTAAGCAATCAGCCCCAGCATTTT
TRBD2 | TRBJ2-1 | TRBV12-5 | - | CASGLGLAGGRNEQFF | TGTGCTAGTGGTTTGGGACTAGCGGGAGGTAGAAATGAGCAGTTCTTC
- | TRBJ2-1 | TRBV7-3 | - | CASSFILGNEQFF | TGTGCCAGCAGCTTTATACTAGGAAATGAGCAGTTCTTC
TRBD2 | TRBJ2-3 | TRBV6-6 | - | CASLTSGGTDTQYF | TGTGCCAGCCTCACTAGCGGGGGCACAGATACGCAGTATTTT
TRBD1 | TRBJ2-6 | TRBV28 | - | CASSYLGGQRSGANVLTF | TGTGCCAGCAGTTATTTAGGGGGACAGCGCTCTGGGGCCAACGTCCTGACTTTC
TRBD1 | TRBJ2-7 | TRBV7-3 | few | CASTLGVGQGGYEQYF | TGTGCCAGCACCCTGGGGGTCGGACAGGGGGGATACGAGCAGTACTTC
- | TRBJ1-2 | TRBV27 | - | CASSPHQGTGRRDGYTF | TGTGCCAGCAGCCCACACCAGGGGACCGGGAGGCGTGACGGCTACACCTTC
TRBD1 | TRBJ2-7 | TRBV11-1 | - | CASSPKGGYKYEQYF | TGTGCCAGCAGCCCTAAAGGGGGCTATAAGTACGAGCAGTACTTC
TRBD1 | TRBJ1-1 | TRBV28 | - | CASSSRAGTGGLNTEAFF | TGTGCCAGCAGTTCCCGGGCCGGGACAGGGGGCTTGAACACTGAAGCTTTCTTT
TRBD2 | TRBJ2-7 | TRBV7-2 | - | CASRVSLAGVTYEQYF | TGTGCCAGCAGGGTTAGCCTAGCGGGAGTTACGTACGAGCAGTACTTC